These T cell receptor beta chains were read from a single sample in a study of CD8 T cells in ankylosing spondylitis. Using its own MiXCR run on the 5' RACE reads, TCRdb lists one record per CDR3 protein. Among around 140,000 distinct CDR3 sequences listed, 10% to 12% were seen once. The sample taken for sequencing was blood, either unsorted or a sorted T cell fraction (not recorded which). The receptor set was obtained from a female donor with ankylosing spondylitis or in good health (not recorded which). Both conserved end residues are part of each CDR3. D genes are given only for firm matches. Rows may omit the clone size; those that give it use once, few, many or a size class.

V: TRBV3-1
J: TRBJ2-7
size: many
D: NA
DNA: TGTGCCAGCAGCTTCCATCGAGGCGAATACGAGCAGTACTTC
CDR3: CASSFHRGEYEQYF

V: TRBV20-1
J: TRBJ1-5
size: many
D: NA
DNA: TGCAGTGCTACAGGATTTAGGAGCAATCAGCCCCAGCATTTT
CDR3: CSATGFRSNQPQHF

V: TRBV21-1
J: TRBJ2-5
size: few
D: NA
DNA: TGTGCCAGCAGCCCTTGGGCAAATAAAGAGACCCAGTACTTC
CDR3: CASSPWANKETQYF

V: TRBV7-9
J: TRBJ1-2
size: many
D: NA
DNA: TGTGCCAGCAGCTCTACAGCTGCCTATGGCTACACCTTC
CDR3: CASSSTAAYGYTF

V: TRBV12-3/TRBV12-4
J: TRBJ2-7
size: many
D: NA
DNA: TGTGCCAGCAGTACACAGATGAACTACGAGCAGTACTTC
CDR3: CASSTQMNYEQYF

V: TRBV10-3
J: TRBJ2-1
size: NA
D: TRBD2
DNA: TGTGCCATCAGTGTGAGCGGCGGGGGGTCTGGCTACAATGAGCAGTTCTTC
CDR3: CAISVSGGGSGYNEQFF

V: TRBV18
J: TRBJ2-3
size: few
D: NA
DNA: TGTGCCAGCTGCCGGGACTCACCTAGCACAGATACGCAGTATTTT
CDR3: CASCRDSPSTDTQYF

V: TRBV12-3/TRBV12-4
J: TRBJ2-7
size: many
D: TRBD1
DNA: TGTGCCAGCAGGGGATGGACAGGGCGAACCTACGAGCAGTACTTC
CDR3: CASRGWTGRTYEQYF

V: TRBV12-3/TRBV12-4
J: TRBJ1-5
size: many
D: NA
DNA: TGTGCCAGCAGTCAGGAGGGGCCCCAGCATTTT
CDR3: CASSQEGPQHF

V: TRBV5-1
J: TRBJ1-2
size: many
D: NA
DNA: TGCGCCAGCAGCTCTACTAAAAACATGCATGGCTACACCTTC
CDR3: CASSSTKNMHGYTF

V: TRBV19
J: TRBJ2-2
size: few
D: NA
DNA: TGTGCCAGTAACCGGCGGGAGAACACCGGGGAGCTGTTTTTT
CDR3: CASNRRENTGELFF

V: TRBV27
J: TRBJ2-6
size: many
D: NA
DNA: TGTGCCAGCAGTTTCTACCTACAGGTATCCTCTGGGGCCAACGTCCTGACTTTC
CDR3: CASSFYLQVSSGANVLTF

V: TRBV12-3/TRBV12-4
J: TRBJ2-3
size: many
D: NA
DNA: TGTGCCAGCAGTTTATCTTGGGCCACAGATACGCAGTATTTT
CDR3: CASSLSWATDTQYF

V: TRBV15
J: TRBJ1-3
size: many
D: NA
DNA: TGTGCCACCAGCATTGGAGCTGGAAACACCATATATTTT
CDR3: CATSIGAGNTIYF

V: TRBV20-1
J: TRBJ2-3
size: few
D: TRBD1
DNA: TGCAGTGCTAGAGATCCGGGACAGGGGGTAAATACGCAGTATTTT
CDR3: CSARDPGQGVNTQYF

V: TRBV19
J: TRBJ2-5
size: few
D: TRBD2
DNA: TGTGCCAGTAGTATCGCAGCGGGGTTCGAGACCCAGTACTTC
CDR3: CASSIAAGFETQYF

V: TRBV20-1
J: TRBJ2-1
size: many
D: TRBD2
DNA: TGCAGTGCTAACGGACTAGCACCAGACTCCTACAATGAGCAGTTCTTC
CDR3: CSANGLAPDSYNEQFF

V: TRBV2
J: TRBJ1-1
size: many
D: TRBD1
DNA: TGTGCCACATCCTGGACAGGGGGGCCAACTGAAGCTTTCTTT
CDR3: CATSWTGGPTEAFF

V: TRBV12-3/TRBV12-4
J: TRBJ1-1
size: many
D: NA
DNA: TGTGCCAGCAGGGAGGGACGGATGAACACTGAAGCTTTCTTT
CDR3: CASREGRMNTEAFF

V: TRBV20-1
J: TRBJ2-6
size: many
D: NA
DNA: TGCAGTGCTATAGTGGGCTCTGGGGCCAACGTCCTGACTTTC
CDR3: CSAIVGSGANVLTF

V: TRBV28
J: TRBJ1-1
size: many
D: NA
DNA: TGTGCCAGCAGTTGGCCCCAGGGGCTGAACACTGAAGCTTTCTTT
CDR3: CASSWPQGLNTEAFF

V: TRBV5-1
J: TRBJ2-1
size: many
D: NA
DNA: TGCGCCAGCAGCTTGGTGGTCGGGGGTGACAATGAGCAGTTCTTC
CDR3: CASSLVVGGDNEQFF

V: TRBV7-6
J: TRBJ1-6
size: many
D: NA
DNA: TGTGCCAGCAGCCCAGAGCCTGGTTCACCCCTCCACTTT
CDR3: CASSPEPGSPLHF

V: TRBV2
J: TRBJ2-2
size: many
D: TRBD2
DNA: TGTGCCGGACTTAGCGGGGGGGTGAACACCGGGGAGCTGTTTTTT
CDR3: CAGLSGGVNTGELFF

V: TRBV20-1
J: TRBJ2-3
size: many
D: NA
DNA: TGCAGTGCTAGTCTAGGGGGAGATACGCAGTATTTT
CDR3: CSASLGGDTQYF

V: TRBV5-1
J: TRBJ2-3
size: many
D: TRBD1
DNA: TGCGCCAGCAGCTTGGCCGGGACAGAAGGGGCAGATACGCAGTATTTT
CDR3: CASSLAGTEGADTQYF

V: TRBV7-9
J: TRBJ2-5
size: many
D: NA
DNA: TGTGCCAGCAGTAGGGGGGGCGTACAAGAGACCCAGTACTTC
CDR3: CASSRGGVQETQYF

V: TRBV7-7
J: TRBJ2-1
size: many
D: NA
DNA: TGTGCCAGCAGCTTGACCGGGAACTATGAGCAGTTCTTC
CDR3: CASSLTGNYEQFF

V: TRBV12-3/TRBV12-4
J: TRBJ1-1
size: many
D: TRBD1
DNA: TGTGCCAGCAGCACCCAGGGACAGGGTCGTGGCACTGAAGCTTTCTTT
CDR3: CASSTQGQGRGTEAFF

V: TRBV2
J: TRBJ2-7
size: many
D: NA
DNA: TGTGCCAGCAGTGGGCGTAGCGCCTCCTACGAGCAGTACTTC
CDR3: CASSGRSASYEQYF

V: TRBV7-9
J: TRBJ2-3
size: few
D: NA
DNA: TGTGCCAGCAGCTTCTGGAGTGAGGGTACGCAGTATTTT
CDR3: CASSFWSEGTQYF

V: TRBV20-1
J: TRBJ2-1
size: many
D: NA
DNA: TGCAGTGCTAGAGATCGGTGGAAGAGCTCCTACAATGAGCAGTTCTTC
CDR3: CSARDRWKSSYNEQFF

V: TRBV6-1
J: TRBJ1-5
size: many
D: NA
DNA: TGTGCCAGCAGTCGAACGTGGGGGGATAGCAATCAGCCCCAGCATTTT
CDR3: CASSRTWGDSNQPQHF

V: TRBV20-1
J: TRBJ2-5
size: many
D: NA
DNA: TGCAGTGCCCAGACAGCTCGCCAAGAGACCCAGTACTTC
CDR3: CSAQTARQETQYF

V: TRBV12-3/TRBV12-4
J: TRBJ2-3
size: many
D: TRBD1
DNA: TGTGCCAGCAGGATGACAGGGATGAGGCCAGATACGCAGTATTTT
CDR3: CASRMTGMRPDTQYF

V: TRBV12-3/TRBV12-4
J: TRBJ2-7
size: many
D: NA
DNA: TGTGCCAGCAGCCCTCGTGAACTCCAGAGCTACGAGCAGTACTTC
CDR3: CASSPRELQSYEQYF

V: TRBV14
J: TRBJ1-1
size: many
D: NA
DNA: TGTGCCAGCAGCGCCCGAGCAGGGTTCGGAACAGGTGAAGCTTTCTTT
CDR3: CASSARAGFGTGEAFF

V: TRBV7-2
J: TRBJ2-3
size: few
D: TRBD2
DNA: TGTGCCAGCAGCCCTGTTCCGGGGGGATTGACAGATACGCAGTATTTT
CDR3: CASSPVPGGLTDTQYF

V: TRBV19
J: TRBJ1-4
size: NA
D: TRBD1
DNA: TGTGCCAGTAGCCGGGACAGTGTTAATGAAAAACTGTTTTTT
CDR3: CASSRDSVNEKLFF

V: TRBV20-1
J: TRBJ1-6
size: many
D: TRBD1
DNA: TGCAGTGCTGGACAGGGGAATAATTCACCCCTCCACTTT
CDR3: CSAGQGNNSPLHF

V: TRBV3-1
J: TRBJ2-1
size: many
D: NA
DNA: TGTGCCAGCAGCCAAGAGGAACGCGCGGGGAATGAGCAGTTCTTC
CDR3: CASSQEERAGNEQFF

V: TRBV4-1
J: TRBJ2-7
size: NA
D: TRBD1
DNA: TGCGCCAGCAGCATATGGACAGGGAGCTACGAGCAGTACTTC
CDR3: CASSIWTGSYEQYF

V: TRBV19
J: TRBJ1-1
size: many
D: NA
DNA: TGTGCCAGTAGTATAGATTTCGGCAGCGAAGCTTTCTTT
CDR3: CASSIDFGSEAFF

V: TRBV5-1
J: TRBJ2-3
size: NA
D: TRBD2
DNA: TGCGCCAGCAGCTTGGAGGTAGCGGGGGGCTTAGATACGCAGTATTTT
CDR3: CASSLEVAGGLDTQYF

V: TRBV28
J: TRBJ2-7
size: many
D: NA
DNA: TGTGCCAGCAGTTTATCGGGAACTACTTTCTTC
CDR3: CASSLSGTTFF

V: TRBV23-1
J: TRBJ1-5
size: many
D: NA
DNA: TGCGCCAGCAGTCAATCGGGTAGACAGAAGGCCTCCAATCAGCCCCAGCATTTT
CDR3: CASSQSGRQKASNQPQHF

V: TRBV7-2
J: TRBJ2-5
size: few
D: NA
DNA: TGTGCCAGCAGCTTCGCGTCCCAAGAGACCCAGTACTTC
CDR3: CASSFASQETQYF

V: TRBV18
J: TRBJ1-2
size: many
D: NA
DNA: TGTGCCAGCTCACCGGACGACCATCGGGGTGGCTACACCTTC
CDR3: CASSPDDHRGGYTF

V: TRBV12-3/TRBV12-4
J: TRBJ2-1
size: many
D: TRBD1
DNA: TGTGCCAGCAACAGGGGGGACATCTACAATGAGCAGTTCTTC
CDR3: CASNRGDIYNEQFF